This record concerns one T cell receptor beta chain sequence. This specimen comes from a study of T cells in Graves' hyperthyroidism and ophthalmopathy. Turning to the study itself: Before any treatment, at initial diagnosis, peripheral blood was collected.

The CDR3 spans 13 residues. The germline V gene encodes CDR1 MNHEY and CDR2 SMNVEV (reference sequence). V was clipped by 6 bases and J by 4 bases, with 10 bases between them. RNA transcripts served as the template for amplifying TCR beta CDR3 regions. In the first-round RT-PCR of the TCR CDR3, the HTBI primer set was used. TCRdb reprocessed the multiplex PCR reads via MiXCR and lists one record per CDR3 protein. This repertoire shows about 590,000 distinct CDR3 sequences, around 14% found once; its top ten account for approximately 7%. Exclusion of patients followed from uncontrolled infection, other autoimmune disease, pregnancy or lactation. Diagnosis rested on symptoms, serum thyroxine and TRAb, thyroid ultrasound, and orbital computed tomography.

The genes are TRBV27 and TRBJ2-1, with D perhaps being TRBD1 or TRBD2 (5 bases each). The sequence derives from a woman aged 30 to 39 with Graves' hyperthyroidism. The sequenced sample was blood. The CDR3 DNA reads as TGTGCCAGCAGAATCGGGGCTTACAATGAGCAGTTCTTC. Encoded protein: CASRIGAYNEQFF.